A single sample is the source of the 18 T cell receptor beta chains below, sequenced in a study of T cell responses to AZD1222 COVID-19 vaccine. Profiling relied on immunoSEQ multiplex PCR, and the TCRdb table lists in-frame clones only, not all of them. The sample includes around 190,000 clones, 70% to 90% of them seen just once. The sample in question was peripheral blood, obtained on day 0 of AZD1222 vaccination. All receptors derive from an adult in good health.

V usage is TRBV5-1 and J usage is TRBJ2-1; D remains ambiguous. The germline V gene encodes CDR1 SGHRS and CDR2 YFSETQ. This CDR3 has 13 amino acids. Trimming took off 0 bases at V and 4 bases at J, with 5 bases between the two ends. CDR3 loop: CASSLAQYNEQFF. The DNA of the CDR3 is TGCGCCAGCAGCTTGGCACAATACAATGAGCAGTTCTTC.

V is TRBV28 and J is TRBJ1-2; 7 bases are shared with TRBD1. Germline CDR1 and CDR2: MDHEN and SYDVKM. Trimming at V came to 5 bases and at J to 4 bases, leaving 10 bases not matched to a gene. The CDR3 runs to 15 residues. The CDR3 loop is CASSPRDSIFYGYTF. CDR3 in DNA: TGTGCCAGCAGTCCCCGGGACAGCATCTTCTATGGCTACACCTTC.

This chain joins TRBV11-2 and TRBJ1-6, with no clear D. The germline V and J ends were trimmed by 0 bases and 3 bases, with 6 bases remaining between them. The germline gives CDR1 SGHAT, CDR2 FQNNGV. The length of the CDR3 is 15 residues. The CDR3 spells CASSLDGLYNSPLHF. The CDR3 DNA is TGTGCCAGCAGCTTAGACGGACTCTATAATTCACCCCTCCACTTT. Variable domain in full (rest from reference TRBV11-2 and TRBJ1-6): EAGVAQSPRYKIIEKRQSVAFWCNPISGHATLYWYQQILGQGPKLLIQFQNNGVVDDSQLPKDRFSAERLKGVDSTLKIQPAKLEDSAVYLCASSLDGLYNSPLHFGNGTRLTVT.

The genes are TRBV19 and TRBJ2-5; D ambiguous. Germline values: CDR1 LNHDA, CDR2 SQIVND (reference sequence). V was cut by 7 bases and J by 3 bases, with 15 bases left in between. The CDR3 has 14 residues. The CDR3, as DNA: TGTGCCAGTACTTCCTCCGGGCACAAAGAGACCCAGTACTTC. Translation: CASTSSGHKETQYF.

The rearrangement joins TRBV4-2 to TRBJ2-3, with 8 bases matching TRBD1. CDR3 length equals 16 residues. Germline trimming cut 3 bases from V and 4 bases from J; bases unmatched to any gene: 9. Germline CDR1 reads LGHNA; CDR2 reads YNFKEQ. The CDR3 DNA reads TGTGCCAGCAGCCATGGACAGGGACAATACGCAGATACGCAGTATTTT. Its protein is CASSHGQGQYADTQYF.

V gene TRBV28 combines with J gene TRBJ1-1; 8 nucleotides align to TRBD1. The ends lost 5 bases at V and 4 bases at J; junction bases unmatched: 21. Germline CDR1 is MDHEN and CDR2 is SYDVKM. The CDR3 runs 19 residues. In DNA, the CDR3 is TGTGCCAGCAGTCACACCTTCTCTCTTCGGACAGGGTGGGGCACTGAAGCTTTCTTT. Translated: CASSHTFSLRTGWGTEAFF.

The chain carries TRBV11-2 and TRBJ1-6; D remains ambiguous. Between the trimmed V and J ends, which lost 2 bases and 6 bases, there was a span of 8 bases. Germline V lookup: CDR1 SGHAT, CDR2 FQNNGV. The CDR3 sequence is 14 residues long. The CDR3 spells CASSLRQINSPLHF. CDR3 coding DNA: TGTGCCAGCAGCTTACGGCAGATTAATTCACCCCTCCACTTT.

V gene TRBV12-3 or TRBV12-4 combines with J gene TRBJ2-3; D is unclear. CDR3 length: 13 amino acids. With 3 bases removed from V and 5 bases from J, the gap between germline ends came to 9 bases. CDR3 protein: CASSFPPRDTQYF. The CDR3 bases are TGTGCCAGCAGTTTTCCCCCAAGAGATACGCAGTATTTT.

The chain joins TRBV9 to TRBJ1-5; D is unclear. This CDR3 is 14 amino acids long. Trimming cost V 0 bases and J 5 bases, with 9 bases left between them. Germline V gene lookup returns CDR1 SGDLS and CDR2 YYNGEE. CDR3 sequence reads: CASSVGGYDQPQHF. In nucleotides, the CDR3 is TGTGCCAGCAGCGTAGGAGGGTACGATCAGCCCCAGCATTTT.

J is TRBJ2-7 and V is TRBV10-3, with D perhaps given as TRBD1 or TRBD2 (6 bases each). Germline CDR1 ENHRY, CDR2 SYGVKD. Trimming stripped 11 bases from V and 3 bases from J, with 14 bases between. This CDR3 is built from 12 residues. CDR3 DNA: TGTGCCTCCCGAAAGGGGGGCTACGAGCAGTACTTC. Residues: CASRKGGYEQYF.

This clone was counted a single time. The chain links TRBV28 to TRBJ1-5; a possible D gene is TRBD1 (5 bases). V was shortened by 6 bases and J by 2 bases, with 14 bases between the two germline ends. CDR1 MDHEN and CDR2 SYDVKM come from the germline V gene. The CDR3 loop spans 15 amino acids. CDR3 DNA: TGTGCCAGCAGCTATCAAGTGGGGGGCAATCAGCCCCAGCATTTT. It specifies CASSYQVGGNQPQHF. The full variable domain, completed using reference TRBV28 and TRBJ1-5, is DVKVTQSSRYLVKRTGEKVFLECVQDMDHENMFWYRQDPGLGLRLIYFSYDVKMKEKGDIPEGYSVSREKKERFSLILESASTNQTSMYLCASSYQVGGNQPQHFGDGTRLSIL.

There are a few counts of this clone. V is TRBV7-3 and J is TRBJ1-2; D is ambiguous. The CDR3 is made up of 13 amino acids. Germline V gene sequence: CDR1 SGHTA, CDR2 FQGTGA. Trimming left V 5 bases short and J 2 bases short, with 9 bases between. The CDR3 nucleotides are TGTGCCAGCAGCGCAAGCCAGAACTATGGCTACACCTTC. It yields the protein CASSASQNYGYTF.

V gene TRBV5-6 combines with J gene TRBJ2-3; 7 nucleotides agree with TRBD2. Per germline, CDR1 SGHDT and CDR2 YYEEEE. The V and J ends lost 7 bases and 0 bases, in that order; junction bases with no gene match: 2. The CDR3 runs 13 residues. In DNA, the CDR3 is TGTGCCAGCGTAGCGGGCAGCACAGATACGCAGTATTTT. Protein product: CASVAGSTDTQYF.

The chain employs TRBV3-1 (or the pseudogene TRBV3-2) and TRBJ1-1, with D unclear. The CDR3 length is 12 residues. CDR1 and CDR2 from the germline V gene are LGHDT and YNNKEL (reference sequence). Trimming took 0 bases from V and 6 from J, leaving 5 bases between them. CDR3 sequence (DNA): TGTGCCAGCAGCCAAGATTTCGCTGAAGCTTTCTTT. It codes for CASSQDFAEAFF.

The V and J genes are TRBV11-1 and TRBJ1-6; 10 nucleotides line up with TRBD1. J was trimmed by 7 bases and V by 4 bases; bases with no gene match: 1. This CDR3 has 14 amino acids. The germline CDR1 and CDR2 sequences are SGHAT and FQDESV (reference sequence). In DNA form, the CDR3 reads TGTGCCAGCAGCTGGGGACAGGGGAATTCACCCCTCCACTTT. This codes for CASSWGQGNSPLHF.

V is TRBV27 and J is TRBJ1-1, with 8 bases lining up with TRBD1. Germline V gene lookup returns CDR1 MNHEY and CDR2 SMNVEV (reference sequence). The J segment lost 4 bases and the V segment lost 4 bases, leaving 11 bases of the junction unmatched. This CDR3 spans 16 amino acids. The CDR3 nucleotides read TGTGCCAGCAGTTCGCTCCTAACAGGGGGATCCACTGAAGCTTTCTTT. It yields the protein CASSSLLTGGSTEAFF.

The chain recombines TRBV29-1 with TRBJ1-4; 12 nucleotides align to TRBD1. Trimming at V came to 4 bases and at J to 2 bases, leaving 5 bases not matched to a gene. There are 16 residues in the CDR3. Germline V gene lookup returns CDR1 SQVTM and CDR2 ANQGSEA. The CDR3 coding sequence is TGCAGCGTTGGAGGGGACAGGGGGCCTACTAATGAAAAACTGTTTTTT. This sequence encodes CSVGGDRGPTNEKLFF.

This clone was picked up a small number of times. This chain connects TRBV6-2 or TRBV6-3 to TRBJ1-6; 8 nucleotides agree with TRBD1. Germline values: CDR1 MNHEY, CDR2 SVGEGT. Germline trimming cut 2 bases from V and 9 bases from J; bases unmatched to any gene: 9. The CDR3 is 16 residues long. The CDR3 DNA reads as TGTGCCAGCAGTTACGATATTGGGACAGGAGGTTCACCCCTCCACTTT. Translation gives CASSYDIGTGGSPLHF.